The clone carrying this T cell receptor beta chain occurred a few times. Each CDR3 protein gets one entry after TCRdb re-called the RT-PCR reads with MiXCR. The sample lists hundreds of thousands of distinct CDR3 sequences, about 25% occurring once. This entry is derived from a study of response to subunit inactivated influenza vaccine. V gave up 1 base and J gave up 0 bases, with 10 bases separating them. Germline V gene lookup returns CDR1 LNHNV and CDR2 YYDKDF (reference sequence). This CDR3 has 16 amino acids. The rearrangement links TRBV15 to TRBJ2-1, with D perhaps assigned TRBD1 or TRBD2 (6 bases each). This clonotype originated in a man between 45 and 60 years old who received an inactivated influenza vaccine. Specimen: CD4+ T cells sorted from PBMCs, collected 5 days after vaccination. CDR3 sequence reads: CATSRGGGGSYNEQFF. The CDR3 DNA sequence: TGTGCCACCAGCAGAGGAGGAGGGGGCTCCTACAATGAGCAGTTCTTC.